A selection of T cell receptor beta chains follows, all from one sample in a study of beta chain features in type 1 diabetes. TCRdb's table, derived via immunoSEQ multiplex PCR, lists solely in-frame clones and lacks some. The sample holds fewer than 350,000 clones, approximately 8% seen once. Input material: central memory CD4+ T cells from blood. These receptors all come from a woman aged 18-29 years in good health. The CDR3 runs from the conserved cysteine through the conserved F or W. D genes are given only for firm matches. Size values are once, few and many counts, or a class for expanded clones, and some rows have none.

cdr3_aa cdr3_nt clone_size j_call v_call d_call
CASSLISTGSRGYTF TGTGCCAGCAGCTTAATCAGTACAGGGAGTAGGGGCTACACCTTC many TRBJ1-2 TRBV7-2 -
CASKGTGDDGYTF TGCGCCAGCAAGGGGACAGGGGACGATGGCTACACCTTC - TRBJ1-2 TRBV5-1 TRBD1
CSVERFSGRYEQYF TGCAGCGTTGAACGATTTTCTGGGAGGTACGAGCAGTACTTC many TRBJ2-7 TRBV29-1 -
CASSRRDTTNEKLFF TGTGCCAGCAGCCGGCGGGACACGACTAATGAAAAACTGTTTTTT - TRBJ1-4 TRBV9 -
CASSPRETQYF TGTGCCAGCAGCCCCCGGGAGACCCAGTACTTC many TRBJ2-5 TRBV7-2 -
CASSPTGGALRISYNEQFF TGTGCCAGCAGCCCAACTGGGGGGGCCCTAAGGATCAGCTACAATGAGCAGTTCTTC few TRBJ2-1 TRBV9 -
CSVGGRSNEKLFF TGCAGCGTGGGGGGACGGAGTAATGAAAAACTGTTTTTT many TRBJ1-4 TRBV29-1 -
CASSPRIQYNEQFF TGTGCCAGCAGCCCGAGGATCCAGTACAATGAGCAGTTCTTC - TRBJ2-1 TRBV14 -
CASRSSGSEQYF TGTGCCAGCAGAAGTTCAGGGAGCGAGCAGTACTTC few TRBJ2-7 TRBV7-2 -
CASRSAGGNQETQYF TGTGCCAGCAGATCAGCGGGAGGGAACCAAGAGACCCAGTACTTC - TRBJ2-5 TRBV5-4 TRBD2
CATTFRGAGGGEQYF TGTGCCACCACATTTAGGGGGGCAGGGGGCGGCGAGCAGTACTTC few TRBJ2-7 TRBV6-6 TRBD1
CASSQGYETSGNNEQFF TGTGCCAGCAGCCAAGGTTATGAGACTAGCGGAAACAATGAGCAGTTCTTC few TRBJ2-1 TRBV11-2 TRBD2
CASSARQGIGYTF TGTGCCAGCAGCGCAAGACAGGGAATTGGCTACACCTTC - TRBJ1-2 TRBV5-4 TRBD1
CASSPQRGGGLSETQYF TGTGCCAGCTCACCGCAGCGCGGAGGGGGATTAAGTGAGACCCAGTACTTC - TRBJ2-5 TRBV18 -
CASSASGTERVEQFF TGTGCCAGCAGCGCCTCCGGGACGGAAAGGGTGGAGCAGTTCTTC - TRBJ2-1 TRBV9 -
CASSYASGGGYTF TGTGCCAGCAGTTACGCTTCAGGGGGAGGCTACACCTTC few TRBJ1-2 TRBV6-5 TRBD1
CASRNPPGQGLAEKQFF TGTGCCAGTAGAAATCCTCCGGGACAGGGACTTGCTGAAAAACAGTTTTTT - TRBJ1-4 TRBV19 TRBD1
CASSPTTGIEQFF TGCGCCAGCAGCCCTACCACAGGAATTGAGCAGTTCTTC few TRBJ2-1 TRBV5-1 -